The text below deals with one T cell receptor (beta chain). Its cognate antigen is unknown. Germline CDR1 is LNHDA and CDR2 is SQIVND (reference sequence). V gave up 5 bases and J gave up 2 bases; unmatched junction bases: 11. The CDR3 length is 17 residues. The entry originates in a study of regulatory T cells in long-lasting Graves disease. Whole-study results and caveats: Among samples with persistent disease, TRBV28, TRBJ1-2 and TRBJ2-5 were favored.

HTBI primers from iRepertoire and Arm-PCR of CDR3 regions yielded the TCR beta libraries. Via MiXCR, TCRdb re-called the multiplex PCR reads, giving one row per CDR3 protein. The repertoire holds about 530,000 distinct CDR3 sequences, approximately 16% seen once, with approximately 25% in the top ten. Time point denoted: newly diagnosed GD, antithyroid drugs for less than 3 months. PBMCs were the source of the RNA used for TCR sequencing. The sample was also linked to a second study, of T cells in Graves' hyperthyroidism and ophthalmopathy.

Sample: peripheral blood mononuclear cells (PBMCs), taken at new diagnosis, from a patient treated with antithyroid drugs. This sequence originates from a middle-aged woman with Graves disease. The J gene is TRBJ2-3, the V gene TRBV19; 9 bases align to TRBD1. In DNA, the CDR3 is TGTGCCAGTAGTCCAAGGCAGGGACAGGGCAACACAGATACGCAGTATTTT. This translates into CASSPRQGQGNTDTQYF. The whole variable domain, filled in from reference TRBV19 and TRBJ2-3, reads DGGITQSPKYLFRKEGQNVTLSCEQNLNHDAMYWYRQDPGQGLRLIYYSQIVNDFQKGDIAEGYSVSREKKESFPLTVTSAQKNPTAFYLCASSPRQGQGNTDTQYFGPGTRLTVL.